The entry that follows covers one T cell receptor (beta chain) sequence. Germline V CDR1 and CDR2: MNHNS, SASEGT. V was shortened by 3 bases and J by 7 bases, with 18 bases between the two germline ends. The CDR3 has 15 residues. As handled by the study authors: For nucleated cells, counts were estimated from reference gene primer amplification. TCRdb's table, derived via immunoSEQ multiplex PCR, lists solely in-frame clones and lacks some. The DNA was the basis for D and trimming; V, J and clone size are from that table. The table has 150,000 to 200,000 clones, about 86% seen once; the top ten hold about a tenth. This sample is drawn from a study of blood T cell repertoires in COVID-19.

Sequences were obtained from peripheral blood. The receptor was isolated from a woman between 65 and 79 years old with COVID-19, enrolled during active disease. The chain couples TRBV6-1 to TRBJ1-1; D perhaps matches TRBD1 (6 bases). CDR3 DNA: TGTGCCAGCAGTGATACCGGGACAAACGGGGTTGAAGCTTTCTTT. It yields the protein CASSDTGTNGVEAFF.